Following are 4 T cell receptor beta chains from one sample sequenced in a study of T-cell memory formation after mild COVID-19. MiXCR was run by TCRdb on the 5' RACE reads, yielding one entry per CDR3 protein. This sample has almost 45,000 distinct CDR3 sequences, with roughly 7% found just once. Sequenced sample: PBMCs or a T cell subset sorted from them (not recorded which). The origin of the receptors is an adult who had mild COVID-19 (a few samples of this study predate the infection). Cell type and time point are not known.

There are a few counts of this clonotype. The CDR3 coding sequence is TGTGCCAGCAGTCAGTATGGGGTGTCGGGCACTGAAGCTTTCTTT. It encodes CASSQYGVSGTEAFF. J is TRBJ1-1 and V is TRBV2, with unresolved D. Deletions cut 5 bases from V and 4 bases from J, with 17 bases between. Per germline, CDR1 SNHLY and CDR2 FYNNEI. This CDR3 spans 15 amino acids.

This clonotype was detected many times. This chain uses TRBV5-5 with TRBJ2-5, with a weak D call TRBD1 (5 bases). Per the germline V gene, CDR1 is SGHKS and CDR2 is YYEKEE (reference sequence). CDR3 size: 15 residues. Trimming took 0 bases from V and 3 from J, leaving 12 bases between them. CDR3 nucleotide sequence: TGTGCCAGCAGCTTGGCGTCAGGGTGGGAAGAGACCCAGTACTTC. Amino acid sequence: CASSLASGWEETQYF. The full variable domain, rest sourced from reference TRBV5-5 and TRBJ2-5, is DAGVTQSPTHLIKTRGQQVTLRCSPISGHKSVSWYQQVLGQGPQFIFQYYEKEERGRGNFPDRFSARQFPNYSSELNVNALLLGDSALYLCASSLASGWEETQYFGPGTRLLVL.

This clonotype was recorded at least ten times. The genes are TRBV27 and TRBJ2-5; D is unclear. This CDR3 contains 12 residues. The germline V gene encodes CDR1 MNHEY and CDR2 SMNVEV (reference sequence). V shed 5 bases and J shed 4 bases, with 8 bases lying between them. The CDR3 spells CASSSGTETQYF. The CDR3, as DNA: TGTGCCAGCAGTAGTGGAACAGAGACCCAGTACTTC.

This clonotype was counted many times. The CDR3 loop reads CATSAGETQYF. CDR3 nucleotides: TGTGCCACCAGTGCCGGAGAGACCCAGTACTTC. The genes are TRBV24-1 and TRBJ2-5; D unresolved. This CDR3 spans 11 amino acids. Looked up from germline, CDR1 is KGHDR and CDR2 is SFDVKD. V lost 5 bases and J lost 4, with 4 bases in between.